This TCR beta chain is from a study of Graves' ophthalmopathy and Graves' hyperthyroidism. Newly diagnosed hyperthyroidism donors, aged 18 to 65, duration under 2 months. Trimming pared 1 base from V and 8 bases from J, leaving 8 bases between. This CDR3 is 12 amino acids long. Amplification of TCR beta CDR3 regions used RNA transcripts. An initial RT-PCR round employing HTBI primers preceded a second-round multiplex PCR. TCRdb reprocessed the multiplex PCR reads via MiXCR and lists one record per CDR3 protein. Among around 1,200,000 distinct CDR3 sequences, about 40% were seen once, and the ten largest hold roughly 11%.

The chain uses TRBV12-3 or TRBV12-4 and TRBJ1-2; no clear D gene. Sequenced input: peripheral blood or thyroid tissue (not recorded which). This TCR came from an adult man with Graves' hyperthyroidism. CDR3 sequence (DNA): TGTGCCAGCAGTTTAGGTAATCAGGGCTACACCTTC. This translates into CASSLGNQGYTF.